These 17 T cell receptor beta chains originate from one sample sequenced in a study of OX40 agonist ivuxolimab in advanced cancers. TCRdb's table, derived via immunoSEQ multiplex PCR, lists solely in-frame clones and lacks some. Of over 55,000 clones in the sample, 80% were seen once. This sample comprised CD4+ or CD8+ T cells sorted from blood, obtained in a trial of the OX40 agonist ivuxolimab. Receptors originate from an adult with an advanced solid tumor such as melanoma, head and neck, liver or kidney cancer.

The chain carries TRBV7-2 and TRBJ1-2, with 8 bases aligning to TRBD1. The germline V gene has CDR1 SGHTA and CDR2 FQGNSA. V gave up 1 base and J gave up 4 bases; unmatched junction bases: 5. CDR3 length equals 15 residues. CDR3 DNA: TGTGCCAGCAGCTTAGTTGCAGGGGGCTCCTATGGCTACACCTTC. Protein sequence: CASSLVAGGSYGYTF.

To note about this clone: At one end the junction does not follow the germline gene, possibly because of a read error. The chain recombines TRBV27 with TRBJ1-2, with D maybe TRBD1 (5 bases). Germline V gene lookup returns CDR1 MNHEY and CDR2 SMNVEV (reference sequence). This CDR3 is 15 amino acids long. The CDR3 DNA reads TGTGCCACCAGTTTGAATGAGGGACTGCCCCATGGCTACACCTTC. It is translated as CATSLNEGLPHGYTF.

On this clone itself: Germline and junction disagree at one end, which may indicate a read error. The J gene is TRBJ2-5, the V gene TRBV2; D not resolved. This CDR3 region has 11 residues. CDR1 and CDR2 from the germline V gene are SNHLY and FYNNEI. DNA of the CDR3: TGTGCCAGCAGCGAAAGGTGGGGTTTAGACTTC. Translating it yields CASSERWGLDF.

The V call is TRBV29-1, the J call TRBJ2-2; possibly TRBD1 for D (5 bases). CDR1 is SQVTM and CDR2 is ANQGSEA in the germline V gene. The germline V and J ends were trimmed by 2 bases and 5 bases, with 15 bases remaining between them. The CDR3 has 15 residues. The CDR3 coding sequence is TGCAGCGTTGAACAGGGTAGAATGGGGACCGGGGAGCTGTTTTTT. It encodes CSVEQGRMGTGELFF.

The V gene is TRBV28, the J gene TRBJ2-1, with 12 nucleotides matching TRBD2. The CDR3 runs 15 residues. The germline gives CDR1 MDHEN, CDR2 SYDVKM. V lost 8 bases to trimming and J lost 10 bases; unmatched junction nucleotides: 12. The CDR3 loop is CASWSLAGGPGEQFF. The CDR3 DNA is TGTGCCAGCTGGTCCCTAGCGGGAGGGCCAGGGGAGCAGTTCTTC. Full variable domain (missing parts from reference TRBV28 and TRBJ2-1): DVKVTQSSRYLVKRTGEKVFLECVQDMDHENMFWYRQDPGLGLRLIYFSYDVKMKEKGDIPEGYSVSREKKERFSLILESASTNQTSMYLCASWSLAGGPGEQFFGPGTRLTVL.

This chain connects TRBV5-1 to TRBJ1-1, with 7 bases matching TRBD1. CDR3 size: 14 residues. Per the germline V gene, CDR1 is SGHRS and CDR2 is YFSETQ. The V gene end was trimmed by 4 bases and the J gene end by 3 bases; junction bases not matched to a gene: 6. CDR3: CASSPTGTDTEAFF. The CDR3 bases are TGCGCCAGCAGCCCGACAGGGACTGACACTGAAGCTTTCTTT.

The rearrangement joins TRBV5-8 to TRBJ2-7; 10 nucleotides line up with TRBD1. The CDR3 has 15 amino acids. Trimming at V came to 3 bases and at J to 5 bases, leaving 8 bases not matched to a gene. CDR1 is SGHTS and CDR2 is YDEGEE in the germline V gene. The CDR3 DNA follows: TGTGCCAGCAGCTCCCCCCGGGACAGGGGACACGAGCAGTACTTC. It specifies CASSSPRDRGHEQYF.

CDR3 residues: CASRLDNNEQFF. The CDR3 DNA is TGCGCCAGCAGGCTGGACAACAATGAGCAGTTCTTC. This chain connects TRBV5-1 to TRBJ2-1; weak D call: TRBD1 (5 bases). V lost 5 bases and J lost 5, with 8 bases in between. This CDR3 contains 12 residues. The germline V gene encodes CDR1 SGHRS and CDR2 YFSETQ. The full variable domain, in which reference TRBV5-1 and TRBJ2-1 provide the parts outside the CDR3, is KAGVTQTPRYLIKTRGQQVTLSCSPISGHRSVSWYQQTPGQGLQFLFEYFSETQRNKGNFPGRFSGRQFSNSRSEMNVSTLELGDSALYLCASRLDNNEQFFGPGTRLTVL.

The chain carries TRBV13 and TRBJ1-6, with 7 bases lining up with TRBD1. Germline V gene sequence: CDR1 PRHDT, CDR2 FYEKMQ (reference sequence). The CDR3 covers 15 residues. With 5 bases clipped from V and 6 bases from J, the junction kept 7 bases outside the gene matches. The CDR3 DNA reads TGTGCCAGCAGCCCCAGGGGGGACGGTAATTCACCCCTCCACTTT. Translating it yields CASSPRGDGNSPLHF.

The J gene is TRBJ2-5, the V gene TRBV15; perhaps TRBD1 as D (6 bases). The CDR3 has 15 amino acids. V was clipped by 0 bases and J by 1 base, with 9 bases between them. CDR1 and CDR2 from the germline V gene are LNHNV and YYDKDF (reference sequence). CDR3: CATSRDGDIQETQYF. The CDR3 nucleotides are TGTGCCACCAGCAGAGATGGGGACATCCAAGAGACCCAGTACTTC.

This clone came up a few times. The chain links TRBV5-4 to TRBJ1-4; D gene uncertain. CDR1 and CDR2 (germline): SGHNT, YYREEE (reference sequence). The germline V and J ends were trimmed by 4 bases and 8 bases, with 18 bases remaining between them. CDR3 length: 15 residues. The CDR3 protein is CASSRDVGSGEKLFF. CDR3 nucleotide sequence: TGTGCCAGCAGCCGTGACGTTGGGAGTGGGGAAAAACTGTTTTTT.

The chain uses TRBV6-5 and TRBJ1-3; 8 bases align to TRBD1. The CDR3 has 15 residues. The V and J ends lost 5 bases and 1 base, in that order; junction bases with no gene match: 4. Per germline, CDR1 MNHEY and CDR2 SVGAGI. In nucleotides, the CDR3 is TGTGCCAGCAGTCCCGACAGGGGATCTGGAAACACCATATATTTT. Its translation is CASSPDRGSGNTIYF.

The chain couples TRBV28 to TRBJ1-5; TRBD1 agrees at 8 bases. The V gene end was trimmed by 6 bases and the J gene end by 4 bases; junction bases not matched to a gene: 5. Germline V gene data show CDR1 as MDHEN and CDR2 as SYDVKM. This CDR3 has 14 amino acids. The CDR3 sequence is CASRYDRGNQPQHF. DNA for the CDR3: TGTGCCAGCAGGTACGACAGGGGAAATCAGCCCCAGCATTTT.

This clone has a single count. This chain connects TRBV9 to TRBJ2-1; perhaps D is TRBD1 or TRBD2 (5 bases each). The CDR3 runs 15 residues. Trimming pared 6 bases from V and 7 bases from J, leaving 20 bases between. Germline loops: CDR1 SGDLS, CDR2 YYNGEE. This CDR3 reads CASTEGFYHTNEQFF. The CDR3 coding sequence is TGTGCCAGCACAGAGGGGTTTTACCACACGAATGAGCAGTTCTTC.

The rearrangement uses TRBV27 and TRBJ1-4; 8 bases map to TRBD1. Germline values: CDR1 MNHEY, CDR2 SMNVEV (reference sequence). Unmatched junction bases numbered 7, after V lost 5 bases and J lost 8 bases. CDR3 length: 14 residues. CDR3 protein: CASSPGGLREKLFF. CDR3 in DNA: TGTGCCAGCAGTCCAGGGGGCCTGAGGGAAAAACTGTTTTTT.

The chain links TRBV4-3 to TRBJ1-4; 11 bases are a match to TRBD1. This CDR3 is built from 19 residues. Germline V CDR1 and CDR2: LGHNA, YSLEER. V shed 0 bases and J 8 bases; nucleotides not matched to a gene: 14. The CDR3 region has the DNA TGCGCCAGCAGCCAAGATGGTAGGACAGGGGGCTCCCTACAGGAAAAACTGTTTTTT. Its protein product is CASSQDGRTGGSLQEKLFF.

The V gene is TRBV19, the J gene TRBJ2-1, with D maybe TRBD2 (5 bases). The CDR3 length is 15 residues. V dropped 8 bases and J dropped 1 base, with 15 bases sitting between them. The germline gives CDR1 LNHDA, CDR2 SQIVND (reference sequence). This chain's CDR3 is CASSTGSASYNEQFF. The CDR3 DNA reads TGTGCCAGTTCTACGGGTAGCGCATCCTACAATGAGCAGTTCTTC.